The T cell receptor beta chain under discussion was sequenced for a study of T-cell memory formation after mild COVID-19. For the study at large: In these data, TCR clusters were largely donor specific.

Study findings and constraints: Day 15 to 85 contracting clones showed balanced CD4/CD8; day 15 to 37 expanders favored CD4+.

V shed 2 bases and J 3 bases; nucleotides not matched to a gene: 7. Looked up from germline, CDR1 is SGDLS and CDR2 is YYNGEE. This CDR3 has 18 residues. This clonotype showed up many times. What it binds is not known. TCRdb independently ran MiXCR on the 5' RACE reads; one entry per CDR3 protein. In the table there are hundreds of thousands of distinct CDR3 sequences, roughly 17% of which are singletons. The V and J genes are TRBV9 and TRBJ2-6; 11 bases fit TRBD2. The sequence came from an adult woman who had mild COVID-19 (a few samples of this study predate the infection). Cell type and time point are not known. Sequencing was done on a sample of PBMCs or a T cell subset sorted from them (not recorded which). This CDR3 reads CASSVGSGRAFGANVLTF. The CDR3 DNA follows: TGTGCCAGCAGCGTCGGTAGCGGGAGGGCCTTTGGGGCCAACGTCCTGACTTTC. Full variable domain (rest looked up from reference TRBV9 and TRBJ2-6): DSGVTQTPKHLITATGQRVTLRCSPRSGDLSVYWYQQSLDQGLQFLIQYYNGEERAKGNILERFSAQQFPDLHSELNLSSLELGDSALYFCASSVGSGRAFGANVLTFGAGSRLTVL.